Described below is a single T cell receptor (beta chain) sequence and its context. The antigen remains undetermined. TCRdb's copy holds only in-frame clones and misses some; the assay was immunoSEQ multiplex PCR. The sample lists roughly 2 million clones; almost 96% were seen once. CDR1 ENHRY and CDR2 SYGVKD come from the germline V gene. V lost 2 bases to trimming and J lost 5 bases; unmatched junction nucleotides: 12. CDR3 length: 16 residues. These data originate in a study of shared clonotypes between healthy human individuals. Study overall: A couple of women and a few men aged 18 to 49 served as donors. Broader study findings: Since donors were few, the genetic and exposure-history diversity represented was limited.

The chain is built from TRBV10-3 and TRBJ2-7; 7 bases line up with TRBD2. The sequenced material came from naive CD4+ T cells sorted from blood. Subset indicated: CD45RA+ positively selected. The sequence was collected from a man younger than 35 in good health. CDR3 coding DNA: TGTGCCATCAGTGAGCCGCCGTTCGGGGGGAGGAACGAGCAGTACTTC. It translates to CAISEPPFGGRNEQYF.